A selection of T cell receptor beta chains follows, all from one sample in a study of T cells in Graves' hyperthyroidism and ophthalmopathy. TCRdb itself ran the multiplex PCR reads through MiXCR, one entry per CDR3 protein. The data hold about half a million distinct CDR3 sequences, with 24% observed a single time. Material: blood. Receptor source: a young woman with Graves' ophthalmopathy. The CDR3 runs from the conserved cysteine through the conserved F or W. Fields, in order: V gene, clone size, J gene, CDR3 length, D gene, CDR3 protein, CDR3 DNA. The D gene is left open where the match is weak. Where a row states a size, it is once, few, many or the class of an expanded clone; other rows omit it.

v_gene: TRBV2
abundance: -
j_gene: TRBJ2-7
len: 13
d_gene: -
CDR3aa: CASSETVSYEQYF
CDR3nt: TGTGCCAGCAGTGAGACGGTATCCTACGAGCAGTACTTC

v_gene: TRBV20-1
abundance: -
j_gene: TRBJ2-7
len: 13
d_gene: TRBD1
CDR3aa: CSAIRDSGYEQYF
CDR3nt: TGCAGTGCTATCCGGGACAGCGGCTACGAGCAGTACTTC

v_gene: TRBV6-2/TRBV6-3
abundance: -
j_gene: TRBJ1-5
len: 14
d_gene: -
CDR3aa: CATIRDNSNQPQHF
CDR3nt: TGTGCCACAATAAGGGACAACAGCAATCAGCCCCAGCATTTT

v_gene: TRBV28
abundance: many
j_gene: TRBJ2-7
len: 15
d_gene: TRBD1
CDR3aa: CASRPGQAASYEQYF
CDR3nt: TGTGCCAGCAGACCCGGACAGGCGGCCTCCTACGAGCAGTACTTC

v_gene: TRBV6-1
abundance: many
j_gene: TRBJ1-3
len: 14
d_gene: -
CDR3aa: CASKFSDAGNTIYF
CDR3nt: TGTGCCAGCAAATTCTCAGATGCAGGAAACACCATATATTTT

v_gene: TRBV12-3/TRBV12-4
abundance: many
j_gene: TRBJ1-2
len: 13
d_gene: -
CDR3aa: CASSFQFLRGYTF
CDR3nt: TGTGCCAGCAGTTTTCAGTTTCTCCGTGGCTACACCTTC

v_gene: TRBV7-8
abundance: many
j_gene: TRBJ2-5
len: 13
d_gene: -
CDR3aa: CASSLEAQGTQYF
CDR3nt: TGTGCCAGCAGCTTAGAAGCACAAGGGACCCAGTACTTC

v_gene: TRBV18
abundance: many
j_gene: TRBJ2-2
len: 16
d_gene: TRBD2
CDR3aa: CASSPGTSGTTGELFF
CDR3nt: TGTGCCAGCTCACCCGGGACTAGCGGGACCACCGGGGAGCTGTTTTTT

v_gene: TRBV9
abundance: -
j_gene: TRBJ1-3
len: 15
d_gene: -
CDR3aa: CASSIAPTPRDTIYF
CDR3nt: TGTGCCAGCAGCATCGCCCCTACCCCTAGAGACACCATATATTTT

v_gene: TRBV6-2/TRBV6-3
abundance: few
j_gene: TRBJ2-2
len: 15
d_gene: -
CDR3aa: CASKEGLAYTGDLFF
CDR3nt: TGTGCCAGCAAGGAGGGGCTGGCTTACACCGGGGATCTGTTTTTT

v_gene: TRBV20-1
abundance: -
j_gene: TRBJ1-1
len: 14
d_gene: TRBD1
CDR3aa: CSAELQGARTEAFF
CDR3nt: TGCAGTGCTGAATTACAGGGGGCCCGCACTGAAGCTTTCTTT

v_gene: TRBV7-6
abundance: -
j_gene: TRBJ1-1
len: 16
d_gene: -
CDR3aa: CASSLARTAPNTEAFF
CDR3nt: TGTGCCAGCAGCTTAGCGAGGACAGCTCCGAACACTGAAGCTTTCTTT

v_gene: TRBV2
abundance: many
j_gene: TRBJ2-7
len: 14
d_gene: -
CDR3aa: CASSEAGGDYEQYF
CDR3nt: TGTGCCAGCAGTGAAGCAGGGGGAGACTACGAGCAGTACTTC

v_gene: TRBV5-1
abundance: many
j_gene: TRBJ1-1
len: 13
d_gene: TRBD1
CDR3aa: CASSPGQGIEAFF
CDR3nt: TGCGCCAGCAGCCCCGGACAGGGGATTGAAGCTTTCTTT

v_gene: TRBV12-3/TRBV12-4
abundance: many
j_gene: TRBJ1-1
len: 15
d_gene: -
CDR3aa: CASSLVEGVNTEAFF
CDR3nt: TGTGCCAGCAGTTTAGTCGAGGGAGTGAACACTGAAGCTTTCTTT

v_gene: TRBV19
abundance: many
j_gene: TRBJ1-1
len: 13
d_gene: -
CDR3aa: CASSFQGLGEAFF
CDR3nt: TGTGCCAGTAGTTTTCAGGGGTTAGGGGAAGCTTTCTTT

v_gene: TRBV20-1
abundance: -
j_gene: TRBJ2-5
len: 10
d_gene: -
CDR3aa: CSAHTETQYF
CDR3nt: TGCAGTGCGCACACGGAGACCCAGTACTTC

v_gene: TRBV20-1
abundance: many
j_gene: TRBJ1-1
len: 15
d_gene: -
CDR3aa: CSAGAPQGTGTEAFF
CDR3nt: TGCAGTGCTGGAGCCCCACAGGGAACTGGCACTGAAGCTTTCTTT

v_gene: TRBV10-3
abundance: many
j_gene: TRBJ1-5
len: 12
d_gene: -
CDR3aa: CAISESAGPQHF
CDR3nt: TGTGCCATCAGTGAGTCTGCGGGGCCCCAGCATTTT

v_gene: TRBV2
abundance: -
j_gene: TRBJ2-5
len: 12
d_gene: -
CDR3aa: CASSNRVETQYF
CDR3nt: TGTGCCAGCTCCAACAGGGTCGAGACCCAGTACTTC

v_gene: TRBV29-1
abundance: many
j_gene: TRBJ1-1
len: 11
d_gene: -
CDR3aa: CSVQGTTEAFF
CDR3nt: TGCAGCGTCCAGGGGACGACTGAAGCTTTCTTT

v_gene: TRBV2
abundance: -
j_gene: TRBJ1-5
len: 13
d_gene: -
CDR3aa: CASSEGDPAPQHF
CDR3nt: TGTGCCAGCAGTGAAGGGGATCCGGCGCCCCAGCATTTT

v_gene: TRBV6-5
abundance: -
j_gene: TRBJ2-7
len: 16
d_gene: -
CDR3aa: CASSYSNLEQRYEQYF
CDR3nt: TGTGCCAGCAGTTACTCGAACTTAGAGCAGAGGTACGAGCAGTACTTC

v_gene: TRBV30
abundance: many
j_gene: TRBJ1-2
len: 11
d_gene: -
CDR3aa: CAWIETAGYTF
CDR3nt: TGTGCCTGGATCGAGACAGCTGGCTACACCTTC

v_gene: TRBV6-2/TRBV6-3
abundance: few
j_gene: TRBJ2-3
len: 14
d_gene: -
CDR3aa: CATRRQEPRDTQYF
CDR3nt: TGTGCCACCAGACGACAGGAACCCAGAGATACGCAGTATTTT

v_gene: TRBV28
abundance: many
j_gene: TRBJ1-2
len: 15
d_gene: -
CDR3aa: CASSFRRGGMGGYTF
CDR3nt: TGTGCCAGCAGTTTCCGTAGGGGGGGCATGGGCGGCTACACCTTC

v_gene: TRBV4-2
abundance: many
j_gene: TRBJ2-5
len: 16
d_gene: -
CDR3aa: CASSPKTAIIGETQYF
CDR3nt: TGTGCCAGCAGCCCAAAGACAGCTATAATCGGGGAGACCCAGTACTTC

v_gene: TRBV2
abundance: many
j_gene: TRBJ1-2
len: 16
d_gene: TRBD1
CDR3aa: CASSETTGALPYGYTF
CDR3nt: TGTGCCAGCAGTGAAACGACAGGGGCCCTACCCTATGGCTACACCTTC

v_gene: TRBV12-3/TRBV12-4
abundance: few
j_gene: TRBJ2-7
len: 14
d_gene: TRBD1
CDR3aa: CASSQGTGFYEQYF
CDR3nt: TGTGCCAGCAGTCAGGGGACAGGCTTCTACGAGCAGTACTTC

v_gene: TRBV7-8
abundance: -
j_gene: TRBJ1-1
len: 13
d_gene: -
CDR3aa: CASSLETGQGAFF
CDR3nt: TGTGCCAGCAGCTTAGAAACTGGGCAGGGAGCTTTCTTT

v_gene: TRBV20-1
abundance: -
j_gene: TRBJ2-5
len: 16
d_gene: TRBD2
CDR3aa: CSAMGGSGELMETQYF
CDR3nt: TGCAGTGCCATGGGAGGGTCGGGGGAGCTGATGGAGACCCAGTACTTC

v_gene: TRBV20-1
abundance: many
j_gene: TRBJ1-1
len: 12
d_gene: -
CDR3aa: CSARLRGIEAFF
CDR3nt: TGCAGTGCTAGACTCCGAGGGATTGAAGCTTTCTTT

v_gene: TRBV12-3/TRBV12-4
abundance: many
j_gene: TRBJ1-1
len: 14
d_gene: -
CDR3aa: CASSSREVNTEAFF
CDR3nt: TGTGCCAGCAGTTCCCGGGAGGTAAACACTGAAGCTTTCTTT

v_gene: TRBV7-2
abundance: -
j_gene: TRBJ2-7
len: 14
d_gene: TRBD1
CDR3aa: CASSLMPTGREQYF
CDR3nt: TGTGCCAGCAGCTTGATGCCGACAGGGCGCGAGCAGTACTTC

v_gene: TRBV6-1
abundance: many
j_gene: TRBJ1-2
len: 16
d_gene: -
CDR3aa: CASSEARWALDHGYTF
CDR3nt: TGTGCCAGCAGTGAAGCTCGCTGGGCCCTGGACCATGGCTACACCTTC

v_gene: TRBV5-1
abundance: -
j_gene: TRBJ1-2
len: 13
d_gene: -
CDR3aa: CASSSDGSYGYTF
CDR3nt: TGCGCCAGCAGCTCTGACGGCTCCTATGGCTACACCTTC

v_gene: TRBV10-1
abundance: many
j_gene: TRBJ1-2
len: 13
d_gene: -
CDR3aa: CASSESGRWGYTF
CDR3nt: TGCGCCAGCAGTGAGTCTGGCCGATGGGGCTACACCTTC

v_gene: TRBV6-5
abundance: -
j_gene: TRBJ2-7
len: 15
d_gene: -
CDR3aa: CASSLRRVGPHEQYF
CDR3nt: TGTGCCAGCAGTTTAAGGCGGGTAGGTCCCCACGAGCAGTACTTC

v_gene: TRBV28
abundance: many
j_gene: TRBJ2-5
len: 16
d_gene: TRBD1
CDR3aa: CASSLSGQGGKGTQYF
CDR3nt: TGTGCCAGCAGTTTATCGGGACAGGGAGGGAAAGGGACCCAGTACTTC

v_gene: TRBV6-5
abundance: many
j_gene: TRBJ2-5
len: 14
d_gene: -
CDR3aa: CASSYSSSIETQYF
CDR3nt: TGTGCCAGCAGTTACTCGTCTAGTATAGAGACCCAGTACTTC

v_gene: TRBV6-1
abundance: -
j_gene: TRBJ2-5
len: 14
d_gene: TRBD2
CDR3aa: CASSDPSGEETQYF
CDR3nt: TGTGCCAGCAGTGATCCTAGCGGGGAGGAGACCCAGTACTTC

v_gene: TRBV7-2
abundance: many
j_gene: TRBJ1-2
len: 13
d_gene: -
CDR3aa: CASSLQGSGGYTF
CDR3nt: TGTGCCAGCAGCCTACAGGGTTCAGGAGGCTACACCTTC

v_gene: TRBV12-3/TRBV12-4
abundance: many
j_gene: TRBJ1-3
len: 13
d_gene: -
CDR3aa: CASSRESGNTIYF
CDR3nt: TGTGCCAGCAGCCGCGAATCTGGAAACACCATATATTTT

v_gene: TRBV12-3/TRBV12-4
abundance: many
j_gene: TRBJ1-5
len: 14
d_gene: -
CDR3aa: CASSHRQDNQPQHF
CDR3nt: TGTGCCAGCAGCCACCGACAGGACAATCAGCCCCAGCATTTT

v_gene: TRBV4-1
abundance: many
j_gene: TRBJ1-1
len: 14
d_gene: -
CDR3aa: CASSQDPRRTEAFF
CDR3nt: TGCGCCAGCAGCCAAGACCCCCGAAGGACTGAAGCTTTCTTT

v_gene: TRBV6-1
abundance: few
j_gene: TRBJ1-2
len: 14
d_gene: -
CDR3aa: CASSDYTGGYGYTF
CDR3nt: TGTGCCAGCAGTGATTACACTGGTGGCTATGGCTACACCTTC

v_gene: TRBV29-1
abundance: many
j_gene: TRBJ1-1
len: 13
d_gene: -
CDR3aa: CSVGQTENTEAFF
CDR3nt: TGCAGCGTTGGCCAGACAGAGAACACTGAAGCTTTCTTT

v_gene: TRBV18
abundance: many
j_gene: TRBJ1-1
len: 14
d_gene: TRBD1
CDR3aa: CASSPDRSNTEAFF
CDR3nt: TGTGCCAGCTCACCGGACAGGTCGAACACTGAAGCTTTCTTT

v_gene: TRBV5-1
abundance: few
j_gene: TRBJ2-4
len: 16
d_gene: -
CDR3aa: CASSSGYRSTSAIQYF
CDR3nt: TGCGCCAGCAGCTCGGGTTACAGGAGCACTTCGGCCATTCAGTACTTC

v_gene: TRBV28
abundance: -
j_gene: TRBJ2-5
len: 14
d_gene: -
CDR3aa: CASSFTTGQETQYF
CDR3nt: TGTGCCAGCAGTTTTACGACAGGTCAAGAGACCCAGTACTTC

v_gene: TRBV4-1
abundance: -
j_gene: TRBJ2-7
len: 16
d_gene: TRBD2
CDR3aa: CASSLRGGRGSYEQYF
CDR3nt: TGCGCCAGCAGCCTTCGGGGGGGAAGGGGCTCCTACGAGCAGTACTTC

v_gene: TRBV11-2
abundance: many
j_gene: TRBJ2-2
len: 15
d_gene: -
CDR3aa: CASSLEGVNTGELFF
CDR3nt: TGTGCCAGCAGCTTGGAGGGAGTTAACACCGGGGAGCTGTTTTTT

v_gene: TRBV12-5
abundance: few
j_gene: TRBJ1-1
len: 15
d_gene: -
CDR3aa: CASGLASQASTEAFF
CDR3nt: TGTGCTAGTGGTTTGGCATCACAGGCGTCCACTGAAGCTTTCTTT

v_gene: TRBV18
abundance: -
j_gene: TRBJ1-2
len: 19
d_gene: -
CDR3aa: CASSPIDTPGTNLYYGYTF
CDR3nt: TGTGCCAGCTCACCTATAGATACCCCGGGGACCAACCTCTACTATGGCTACACCTTC

v_gene: TRBV30
abundance: many
j_gene: TRBJ1-1
len: 13
d_gene: -
CDR3aa: CAWSEAMNTEAFF
CDR3nt: TGTGCCTGGAGTGAAGCGATGAACACTGAAGCTTTCTTT

v_gene: TRBV12-3/TRBV12-4
abundance: many
j_gene: TRBJ1-1
len: 13
d_gene: -
CDR3aa: CASSSSTGLEAFF
CDR3nt: TGTGCCAGCAGTTCCAGTACAGGGTTGGAAGCTTTCTTT

v_gene: TRBV29-1
abundance: few
j_gene: TRBJ2-5
len: 12
d_gene: -
CDR3aa: CSYRGGAETQYF
CDR3nt: TGCAGCTACAGGGGAGGGGCGGAGACCCAGTACTTC